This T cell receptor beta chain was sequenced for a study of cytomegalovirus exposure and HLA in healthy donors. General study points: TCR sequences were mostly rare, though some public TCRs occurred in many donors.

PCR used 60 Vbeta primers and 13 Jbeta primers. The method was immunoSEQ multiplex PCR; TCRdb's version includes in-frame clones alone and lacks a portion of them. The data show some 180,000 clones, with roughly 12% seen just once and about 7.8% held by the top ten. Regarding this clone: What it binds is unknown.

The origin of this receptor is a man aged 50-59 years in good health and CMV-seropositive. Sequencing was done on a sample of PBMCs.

The CDR3 DNA is TGCGCCAGCAGCTTGGTGGGGCCCGCTAACTATGGCTACACCTTC. Protein: CASSLVGPANYGYTF. The rearrangement uses TRBV5-1 and TRBJ1-2; D might be TRBD1 (5 bases). The CDR3 length is 15 residues. With 0 bases removed from V and 0 bases from J, the gap between germline ends came to 9 bases. Germline loops: CDR1 SGHRS, CDR2 YFSETQ.